What follows describes a single TCR beta chain. Its antigen is as yet unknown. Germline CDR1 MDHEN, CDR2 SYDVKM. The CDR3 length is 13 residues. Trimming stripped 6 bases from V and 10 bases from J, with 16 bases between. Whole blood that had not been fractionated was the source of extracted total RNA. This entry comes from a study of human T cells and chemical hapten exposure. Findings and limits, study-wide: No alteration of TCRs above 1 in 1000 frequency was seen with DPC sensitization.

Unique molecular identifiers were attached to individual cDNA molecules during library preparation. Original processing methods: Sample-level TCR yields exhibited a median of approximately 88,000, with a range of about 20,000 to 750,000. TCRdb reprocessed the 5' RACE reads with MiXCR, giving one entry per CDR3 protein. It is TCRdb's table, rather than the study itself, that gives the V and J calls and clone size. The sample has 81,000 or so distinct CDR3 sequences, more than 7% seen once. This receptor was taken from a male donor in good health. This chain links TRBV28 with TRBJ2-1; perhaps TRBD1 as D (6 bases). The CDR3 here is CASSPGRGGEQFF. Here the CDR3 DNA reads TGTGCCAGCAGCCCTGGCAGGGGTGGAGAGCAGTTCTTC.